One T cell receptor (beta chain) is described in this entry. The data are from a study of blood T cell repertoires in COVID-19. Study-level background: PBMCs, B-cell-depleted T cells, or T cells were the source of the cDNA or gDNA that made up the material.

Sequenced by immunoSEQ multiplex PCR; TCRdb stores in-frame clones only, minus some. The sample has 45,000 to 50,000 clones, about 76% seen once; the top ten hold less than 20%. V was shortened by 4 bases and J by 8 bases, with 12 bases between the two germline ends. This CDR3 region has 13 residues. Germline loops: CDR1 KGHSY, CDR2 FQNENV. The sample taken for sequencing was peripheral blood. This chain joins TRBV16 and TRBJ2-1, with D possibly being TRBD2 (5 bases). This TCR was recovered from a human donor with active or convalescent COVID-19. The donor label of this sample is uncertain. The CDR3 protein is CASSRNEGYEQFF. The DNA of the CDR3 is TGTGCCAGCAGCCGTAATGAGGGCTATGAGCAGTTCTTC.